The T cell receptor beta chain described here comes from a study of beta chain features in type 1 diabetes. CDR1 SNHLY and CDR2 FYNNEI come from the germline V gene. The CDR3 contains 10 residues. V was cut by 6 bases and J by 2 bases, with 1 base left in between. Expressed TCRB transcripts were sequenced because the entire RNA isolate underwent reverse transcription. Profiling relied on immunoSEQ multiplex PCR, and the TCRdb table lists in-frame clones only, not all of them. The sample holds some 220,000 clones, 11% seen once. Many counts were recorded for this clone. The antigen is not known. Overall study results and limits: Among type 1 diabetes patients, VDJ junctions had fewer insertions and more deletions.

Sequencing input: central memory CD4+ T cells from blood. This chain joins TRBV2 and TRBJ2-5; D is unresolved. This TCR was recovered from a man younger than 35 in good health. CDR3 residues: CASRQETQYF. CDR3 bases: TGTGCCAGCAGACAAGAGACCCAGTACTTC.